The 23 T cell receptor beta chains reported below all come from one sample, sequenced in a study of cytomegalovirus exposure and HLA in healthy donors. The PCR ran on 60 Vbeta and 13 Jbeta primers. Libraries were prepared by immunoSEQ multiplex PCR; TCRdb keeps only in-frame clonotypes and omits some of them. The repertoire has about 190,000 clones, almost 80% of them found once; the top ten carry roughly 1.5%. The sample taken for sequencing was PBMCs. The receptors stem from a woman aged 18-30 years in good health and CMV-seronegative.

This clone was seen a handful of times. This chain uses TRBV7-9 with TRBJ1-4; 7 bases are a match to TRBD1. CDR3 length: 16 amino acids. CDR1 and CDR2 from the germline V gene are SEHNR and FQNEAQ (reference sequence). V lost 5 bases and J lost 2; bases outside the gene matches: 8. The CDR3, as DNA: TGTGCCAGCAGCCAAGACAGGGTCTGGACTAATGAAAAACTGTTTTTT. As protein: CASSQDRVWTNEKLFF.

This sequence joins TRBV6-1 and TRBJ1-2, with D tentatively TRBD1 (6 bases). The germline gives CDR1 MNHNS, CDR2 SASEGT. V was shortened by 5 bases and J by 8 bases, with 21 bases between the two germline ends. The CDR3 totals 15 residues. The CDR3 here is CASSPRTGGGEGYTF. The CDR3 DNA is TGTGCCAGCAGTCCCCGGACGGGGGGCGGAGAGGGCTACACCTTC.

The genes are TRBV29-1 and TRBJ1-2; 7 bases fit TRBD1. The germline V gene has CDR1 SQVTM and CDR2 ANQGSEA. V lost 4 bases to trimming and J lost 0 bases; unmatched junction nucleotides: 2. The CDR3 contains 13 residues. In DNA form, the CDR3 reads TGCAGCGTTGTAGGGACAGCTAACTATGGCTACACCTTC. It encodes CSVVGTANYGYTF.

The V call is TRBV14, the J call TRBJ2-7, with D possibly TRBD1 on 6 matching bases. This CDR3 contains 12 residues. CDR1 and CDR2 from the germline V gene are SGHDN and FVKESK. V lost 4 bases to trimming and J lost 4 bases, with 8 bases between them. For the CDR3, the DNA is TGTGCCAGCAGCCTGACAGGTTACGAGCAGTACTTC. Its protein product is CASSLTGYEQYF.

The chain employs TRBV27 and TRBJ2-7; 7 bases agree with TRBD1. The CDR3 has 15 amino acids. Looked up from germline, CDR1 is MNHEY and CDR2 is SMNVEV (reference sequence). Trimming cost V 0 bases and J 2 bases; bases outside gene matches: 4. In nucleotides, the CDR3 is TGTGCCAGCAGTTTATCGGGACAGAGTCCCTACGAGCAGTACTTC. Protein product: CASSLSGQSPYEQYF.

The V call is TRBV28, the J call TRBJ1-3; TRBD1 matches at 7 bases. V shed 5 bases, J shed 5 bases, and the junction held 6 bases outside the gene matches. Looked up from germline, CDR1 is MDHEN and CDR2 is SYDVKM. CDR3 size: 14 residues. DNA of the CDR3: TGTGCCAGCAGTCAAAGACAGGGTCGAAACACCATATATTTT. Translating gives CASSQRQGRNTIYF.

This clone was seen a few times. The chain employs TRBV19 and TRBJ2-4; D is possibly TRBD2 (5 bases). The ends were cut back, 5 bases at V and 3 bases at J, with 11 bases in the middle. Germline V gene sequence: CDR1 LNHDA, CDR2 SQIVND (reference sequence). The length of the CDR3 is 14 residues. The CDR3 nucleotides are TGTGCCAGTAGTTGGCAGGCGGGCAAAAACATTCAGTACTTC. This translates into CASSWQAGKNIQYF.

The chain recombines TRBV28 with TRBJ1-1, with D tentatively TRBD1 (6 bases). CDR1 is MDHEN, CDR2 SYDVKM, per germline. Trimming took off 6 bases at V and 11 bases at J, with 19 bases between the two ends. The CDR3 contains 13 residues. The CDR3: CASRPDRLKTAFF. The CDR3 region has the DNA TGTGCCAGCAGACCCGACAGGTTGAAAACGGCTTTCTTT.

This chain joins TRBV11-2 and TRBJ2-1, with D perhaps matching TRBD1 (5 bases). This CDR3 region has 17 residues. Germline loops: CDR1 SGHAT, CDR2 FQNNGV. Between the trimmed V and J ends, which lost 3 bases and 5 bases, there was a span of 20 bases. In nucleotides, the CDR3 is TGTGCCAGCAGCTTGGAGATTCAGGGTAAAATCCACAATGAGCAGTTCTTC. It codes for CASSLEIQGKIHNEQFF.

This clone showed up just once. The chain carries TRBV6-1 and TRBJ2-6; D might be TRBD2 (6 bases). The CDR3 totals 16 residues. Germline lookup yields CDR1 MNHNS and CDR2 SASEGT. Trimming shortened V by 4 bases and J by 1 base, and 11 bases separated the two germline ends. CDR3 region: CASSAGEGSGANVLTF. CDR3 DNA sequence: TGTGCCAGCAGTGCGGGAGAAGGATCTGGGGCCAACGTCCTGACTTTC.

CDR3 residues: CASRGENYNEQFF. Here the CDR3 DNA reads TGTGCCAGCAGGGGCGAAAACTACAATGAGCAGTTCTTC. The chain employs TRBV2 and TRBJ2-1, with D hard to call. CDR1 is SNHLY, CDR2 FYNNEI, per germline. CDR3 length equals 13 residues. V was clipped by 6 bases and J by 3 bases, with 9 bases between them.

This sequence joins TRBV19 and TRBJ2-1, with a tentative D call TRBD1 (6 bases). The V gene's germline CDR1 is LNHDA and CDR2 SQIVND (reference sequence). CDR3 length: 16 residues. V gave up 6 bases and J gave up 5 bases, with 20 bases separating them. Written as DNA, the CDR3 is TGTGCCAGTAGCCCCGGACAGACCCTGGGGAACAATGAGCAGTTCTTC. This encodes CASSPGQTLGNNEQFF.

This chain joins TRBV6-4 and TRBJ1-5; 7 nucleotides agree with TRBD1. The CDR3 length is 13 residues. V lost 6 bases, J lost 8 bases, and 7 bases stayed unmatched. Germline CDR1 MRHNA, CDR2 SNTAGT. The CDR3 here is CASSRDSGEPQHF. DNA for the CDR3: TGTGCCAGCAGCCGGGACAGCGGTGAGCCCCAGCATTTT.

V usage is TRBV5-1 and J usage is TRBJ2-1; TRBD2 is a possible D gene (5 bases). This CDR3 region has 16 residues. Germline V gives CDR1 SGHRS, CDR2 YFSETQ. Trimming removed 0 bases at V and 0 bases at J, with 10 bases between. Here the CDR3 DNA reads TGCGCCAGCAGCTTGGCGGAGGTGAGCTCCTACAATGAGCAGTTCTTC. Protein sequence: CASSLAEVSSYNEQFF.

CDR3 region: CASSQLVRDQPQHF. In DNA, the CDR3 is TGCGCCAGCAGCCAACTAGTCCGAGATCAGCCCCAGCATTTT. This chain uses TRBV4-1 with TRBJ1-5; D uncertain. The germline gives CDR1 MGHRA, CDR2 YSYEKL. V was cut by 2 bases and J by 5 bases, with 10 bases left in between. CDR3 length: 14 residues.

This rearrangement joins TRBV2 to TRBJ1-2, with TRBD1 identical over 7 bases. V lost 9 bases to trimming and J lost 2 bases; unmatched junction nucleotides: 15. The CDR3 has 16 residues. Germline V gene lookup returns CDR1 SNHLY and CDR2 FYNNEI. The CDR3 protein is CASYLPPPTGNYGYTF. In DNA form, the CDR3 reads TGTGCCAGTTACCTTCCTCCCCCGACAGGGAACTATGGCTACACCTTC. Combining the CDR3 with reference TRBV2 and TRBJ1-2 gives the whole variable domain EPEVTQTPSHQVTQMGQEVILRCVPISNHLYFYWYRQILGQKVEFLVSFYNNEISEKSEIFDDQFSVERPDGSNFTLKIRSTKLEDSAMYFCASYLPPPTGNYGYTFGSGTRLTVV.

This chain uses TRBV9 with TRBJ2-3, with 10 positions matching TRBD2. This CDR3 comprises 17 residues. Trimming cost V 3 bases and J 4 bases; bases outside gene matches: 11. The germline CDR1 and CDR2 sequences are SGDLS and YYNGEE. CDR3 in DNA: TGTGCCAGCAGCGGGAGCGGGGGGGCGTTAGTTTCAGATACGCAGTATTTT. It translates to CASSGSGGALVSDTQYF.

The V and J genes are TRBV5-1 and TRBJ2-2; TRBD1 aligns across 8 bases. J lost 6 bases, V lost 4 bases, and 8 bases had no gene match. Looked up from germline, CDR1 is SGHRS and CDR2 is YFSETQ. The length of the CDR3 is 15 residues. The CDR3 loop is CASSVTGATAGELFF. The CDR3 DNA reads TGCGCCAGCAGCGTGACAGGGGCGACCGCCGGGGAGCTGTTTTTT.

CDR3 residues: CASSLGTADNQPQHF. CDR3 DNA: TGTGCCAGCAGCTTAGGGACAGCAGACAATCAGCCCCAGCATTTT. V and J are TRBV7-9 and TRBJ1-5; TRBD1 might be the D (6 bases). V lost 1 base, J lost 3 bases, and 10 bases lay in between. Germline CDR1 and CDR2: SEHNR and FQNEAQ (reference sequence). The CDR3 is made up of 15 amino acids.

The J gene is TRBJ1-2, the V gene TRBV28; D possibly corresponds to TRBD1 (5 bases). CDR3 size: 14 residues. CDR1 and CDR2 from the germline V gene are MDHEN and SYDVKM. Deletions cut 5 bases from V and 5 bases from J, with 15 bases between. The CDR3 DNA reads as TGTGCCAGCAGTCCCGGGGGGGGTTGGTATGGCTACACCTTC. Its protein product is CASSPGGGWYGYTF.

This chain links TRBV27 with TRBJ1-2; D is possibly TRBD1 (5 bases). Trimming took off 5 bases at V and 1 base at J, with 8 bases between the two ends. Looked up from germline, CDR1 is MNHEY and CDR2 is SMNVEV (reference sequence). CDR3 length: 13 residues. The CDR3: CASSLDNNYGYTF. In DNA, the CDR3 is TGTGCCAGCAGTCTGGACAATAACTATGGCTACACCTTC.

V and J are TRBV6-4 and TRBJ2-2; a possible D gene is TRBD1 (6 bases). This CDR3 comprises 14 residues. V dropped 2 bases and J dropped 6 bases, with 10 bases sitting between them. The V gene's germline CDR1 is MRHNA and CDR2 SNTAGT. In DNA, the CDR3 is TGTGCCAGCAGTGACGTAGGGGGTGCCGGGGAGCTGTTTTTT. It encodes CASSDVGGAGELFF.

The chain uses TRBV4-1 and TRBJ2-7; 9 bases fit TRBD1. CDR3 length equals 17 residues. V gave up 1 base and J gave up 5 bases; unmatched junction bases: 12. Germline CDR1 is MGHRA and CDR2 is YSYEKL. CDR3 residues: CASSQVNGPDRGDEQYF. CDR3 coding DNA: TGCGCCAGCAGCCAAGTTAACGGCCCGGACAGGGGCGACGAGCAGTACTTC.